These T cell receptor beta chains were read from a single sample in a study of cytomegalovirus exposure and HLA in healthy donors. Profiling relied on immunoSEQ multiplex PCR, and the TCRdb table lists in-frame clones only, not all of them. Of 100,000 to 150,000 clones listed, 55% to 75% are singletons. The sequenced sample was PBMCs. The receptors were gathered from a man aged 25-40 years in good health and CMV-seronegative. CDR3s include the opening cysteine and the closing phenylalanine or tryptophan. Fields, in order: CDR3 DNA, CDR3 protein, V gene, D gene, clone size, J gene. A D gene is named only where the DNA matches it firmly. Rows give clone size only sometimes, using once, few, many, or a class for an expanded clone.

TGCGCCAGCAGCTTGGATGCGGTAGTCCTCACTGAAGCTTTCTTT,CASSLDAVVLTEAFF,TRBV5-1,-,-,TRBJ1-1
TGCGCCAGCAGCTTGCGGCCGGCAGGGGGCGTTGATGGCGTACCCAGCAATGAGCAGTTCTTC,CASSLRPAGGVDGVPSNEQFF,TRBV5-1,TRBD1,few,TRBJ2-1
TGTGCCAGCAGTGTTGAGGTTAACAATGAGCAGTTCTTC,CASSVEVNNEQFF,TRBV2,-,-,TRBJ2-1
TGTGCCATCAGTGAAACTGGGGGACTCTTAAGGGGAGAGACCCAGTACTTC,CAISETGGLLRGETQYF,TRBV10-3,-,-,TRBJ2-5
TGTGCCAGCAGCTTCGCGACTAGCGGGGGAATCGGGGAGCTGTTTTTT,CASSFATSGGIGELFF,TRBV5-5,TRBD2,once,TRBJ2-2
TGTGCCTGGACCCGACAGGGAACCTACAATCAGCCCCAGCATTTT,CAWTRQGTYNQPQHF,TRBV30,TRBD1,few,TRBJ1-5
TGTGCCAGCAGCTCCGAGGTCGGAAGGGATACGCAGTATTTT,CASSSEVGRDTQYF,TRBV7-9,-,-,TRBJ2-3
TGTGCCAGCTCCACCACGGGGTCCTACGAGCAGTACTTC,CASSTTGSYEQYF,TRBV18,-,-,TRBJ2-7
TGTGCCAGCAGTGAAGCCCCAGCTGGGACAGGGTACTACGAGCAGTACTTC,CASSEAPAGTGYYEQYF,TRBV6-1,TRBD1,-,TRBJ2-7
TGTGCCACCAGCAGAGATCCCAGGGTTGGGCCCCAGCATTTT,CATSRDPRVGPQHF,TRBV15,-,-,TRBJ1-5
TGCGCCAGCAGCCAACCACAGGGGACCTTGGGAGTCGCTGAAGCTTTCTTT,CASSQPQGTLGVAEAFF,TRBV4-1,TRBD1,-,TRBJ1-1
TGTGCCAGCAGCCCGGTAATGGGCTCTGAAGCTTTCTTT,CASSPVMGSEAFF,TRBV14,-,-,TRBJ1-1
TGTGCCAGCAGCGGACTAGCGGGGGTCTACGAGCAGTACTTC,CASSGLAGVYEQYF,TRBV7-2,TRBD2,-,TRBJ2-7
TGTGCCAGCAGTTTATTCCCAGGGCTGTACCAAGAGACCCAGTACTTC,CASSLFPGLYQETQYF,TRBV27,-,-,TRBJ2-5
TGTGCCAGCAGTAACACGGCGGCTGACACTGAAGCTTTCTTT,CASSNTAADTEAFF,TRBV2,-,-,TRBJ1-1
TGTGCCAGTAGTTCGGGACTCACAGATACGCAGTATTTT,CASSSGLTDTQYF,TRBV19,-,-,TRBJ2-3
TGTGCCAGCAGCCGGGGGGTCCAAGAGACCCAGTACTTC,CASSRGVQETQYF,TRBV9,TRBD2,few,TRBJ2-5
TGTGCCAGCAGCTCGTCTAGCGGGGGGCTTCAAGAGACCCAGTACTTC,CASSSSSGGLQETQYF,TRBV5-4,TRBD2,-,TRBJ2-5
TGCGCCAGCAGCTTGGAGGGGACAGTGGGTGGAAACACCATATATTTT,CASSLEGTVGGNTIYF,TRBV5-1,TRBD1,-,TRBJ1-3
TGCGCCAGCAGCTCAGTGTCCGGGACAGAACTGTTGGATGAAAAACTGTTTTTT,CASSSVSGTELLDEKLFF,TRBV5-1,TRBD1,-,TRBJ1-4
TGTGCCAGTAGTCCAGACCGGACAGGGGTGGACACTGAAGCTTTCTTT,CASSPDRTGVDTEAFF,TRBV19,TRBD1,few,TRBJ1-1
TGTGCCAGCTCGGCCGGGACAGGGGAGAATGGCTACACCTTC,CASSAGTGENGYTF,TRBV18,TRBD1,few,TRBJ1-2
TGTGCCAGCAGCTTAACAGCGGGGGGGGACAATGAGCAGTTCTTC,CASSLTAGGDNEQFF,TRBV7-3,TRBD2,-,TRBJ2-1
TGTGCCACCAGCAGAGCAGTCAGGGGTTACTCACCCCTCCACTTT,CATSRAVRGYSPLHF,TRBV15,-,-,TRBJ1-6
TGTGCCAGCAGTTCCGGGACAGGGCCCTACGAGCAGTACTTC,CASSSGTGPYEQYF,TRBV28,TRBD1,-,TRBJ2-7
TGCGCCAGCAGACGGACAGGTGGGAATGAGCAGTTCTTC,CASRRTGGNEQFF,TRBV4-1,TRBD1,-,TRBJ2-1
TGTGCCAGTGGAGACAGGGCGGGGTACGAGCAGTACTTC,CASGDRAGYEQYF,TRBV6-5,-,few,TRBJ2-7
TGTGCCAGTAGTCCGAGAACAGGGGGATTTTGGGGCTACACCTTC,CASSPRTGGFWGYTF,TRBV19,TRBD1,-,TRBJ1-2
TGTGCCAGCAGACGACAGGCCGGTACTAACTATGGCTACACCTTC,CASRRQAGTNYGYTF,TRBV6-1,-,once,TRBJ1-2
TGTGCCAGCAGTTACTCTACCTACAATCAGCCCCAGCATTTT,CASSYSTYNQPQHF,TRBV6-6,-,few,TRBJ1-5
TGTGCCAGCAGTTTTACTAGGCAGGGGAGTGGCTACACCTTC,CASSFTRQGSGYTF,TRBV27,-,-,TRBJ1-2
TGTGCCAGCAGCTTAGGAGTAGGAGCGATGGATCAGCCCCAGCATTTT,CASSLGVGAMDQPQHF,TRBV7-9,-,-,TRBJ1-5
TGTGCCAGTAGTATAGGAGGACAACCAAAAGCTTTCTTT,CASSIGGQPKAFF,TRBV19,-,-,TRBJ1-1
TGTGCCAGCAGACGCCGCCCAAGACAGGGGGCTGGGTGGACTGAAGCTTTCTTT,CASRRRPRQGAGWTEAFF,TRBV5-4,TRBD1,few,TRBJ1-1
TGTGCCAGCAGCGCCGGGATTAACTATGGCTACACTTTC,CASSAGINYGYTF,TRBV7-2,-,-,TRBJ1-2
TGTGCCAGCAGCCCCCGGGACAGCACTGAAGCTTTCTTT,CASSPRDSTEAFF,TRBV7-9,TRBD1,-,TRBJ1-1
TGTGCCAGCAGTTTATTTGGGGGGGGCACAGATACGCAGTATTTT,CASSLFGGGTDTQYF,TRBV28,TRBD2,-,TRBJ2-3
TGTGCCAGCAGCTTAAATCAGAACCCTGGAAACACCATATATTTT,CASSLNQNPGNTIYF,TRBV7-9,-,-,TRBJ1-3
TGTGCCAGCACCCTGTGGGGGGGTAGTAACACCGGGGAGCTGTTTTTT,CASTLWGGSNTGELFF,TRBV2,TRBD2,few,TRBJ2-2
TGTGCCAGCAGCTTAGCGCGCTGGGCTAGCGGGGAGACCGGGGAGCTGTTTTTT,CASSLARWASGETGELFF,TRBV7-9,TRBD2,-,TRBJ2-2
TGTGCCAGCAGTTCTCCCGGGTCTCCGAGGGAGCAGTACTTC,CASSSPGSPREQYF,TRBV28,-,few,TRBJ2-7
TGTGCCAGCAGCCAAGAAAGAACAGTCCCTGGGTACTATGGCTACACCTTC,CASSQERTVPGYYGYTF,TRBV14,-,-,TRBJ1-2
TGTGCCAGCAGCGCGACAGGGGGGGGCTCCTACGAGCAGTACTTC,CASSATGGGSYEQYF,TRBV7-8,TRBD1,-,TRBJ2-7
TGTGCCAGCAGCCCGAGTGTCATCTCCACAGATACGCAGTATTTT,CASSPSVISTDTQYF,TRBV9,-,-,TRBJ2-3
TGTGCCAGTAGTATAGATCGGGGGACCTATGGCTACACCTTC,CASSIDRGTYGYTF,TRBV19,-,-,TRBJ1-2
TGCGCCAGCAGCTTGGGACGACACTCACCCCTCCACTTT,CASSLGRHSPLHF,TRBV5-1,-,-,TRBJ1-6
TGCGCCAGCAGCCAAGTTATTAGCTCCTATAATTCACCCCTCCACTTT,CASSQVISSYNSPLHF,TRBV4-1,-,-,TRBJ1-6
TGTGCCAGCAGCTCTACAGGGCCTTCACCCCTCCACTTT,CASSSTGPSPLHF,TRBV7-9,-,-,TRBJ1-6
TGTGCCATCTCGGGGGACAGTAACAATCAGCCCCAGCATTTT,CAISGDSNNQPQHF,TRBV6-1,TRBD1,-,TRBJ1-5
TGTGCCAGCTCACCTAGCGGGAATTCACCCCTCCACTTT,CASSPSGNSPLHF,TRBV18,-,-,TRBJ1-6
TGCGCCAGCCACGATCTGGGGGGGGCCAATAATGAGCAGTTCTTC,CASHDLGGANNEQFF,TRBV5-1,-,few,TRBJ2-1
TGTGCCACCAGCAGTGGGCAGGGGGTTTACGAGCAGTACTTC,CATSSGQGVYEQYF,TRBV15,TRBD1,once,TRBJ2-7
TGCACCGCGATAGACAGGGTTGAGCAGTACTTC,CTAIDRVEQYF,TRBV20-1,TRBD1,few,TRBJ2-7
TGCGCCAGCAGCCCCCCCGCAGCGAACACCGGGGAGCTGTTTTTT,CASSPPAANTGELFF,TRBV5-1,-,-,TRBJ2-2
TGTGCCAGCAGCCTCGACAGAACTTATGGCTACACCTTC,CASSLDRTYGYTF,TRBV11-2,-,-,TRBJ1-2
TGTGCCAGCAGCCAAGGTGAGGGATACGAATCCGAGCAGTACTTC,CASSQGEGYESEQYF,TRBV4-2,-,-,TRBJ2-7
TGTGCCAGCAGAAATCCCTTACCGGGGAATGAGCAGTTCTTC,CASRNPLPGNEQFF,TRBV28,-,-,TRBJ2-1
TGTGCCAGCTCGCTTCGGGTGGAGGACACCATATATTTT,CASSLRVEDTIYF,TRBV18,-,-,TRBJ1-3
TGTGCCAGCAGTGACAGCGGGGGGGCGACAGATACGCAGTATTTT,CASSDSGGATDTQYF,TRBV2,TRBD2,-,TRBJ2-3
TGTGCCAGCAGCTATAGGGGGCAGGCTTTCTTT,CASSYRGQAFF,TRBV28,TRBD1,-,TRBJ1-1